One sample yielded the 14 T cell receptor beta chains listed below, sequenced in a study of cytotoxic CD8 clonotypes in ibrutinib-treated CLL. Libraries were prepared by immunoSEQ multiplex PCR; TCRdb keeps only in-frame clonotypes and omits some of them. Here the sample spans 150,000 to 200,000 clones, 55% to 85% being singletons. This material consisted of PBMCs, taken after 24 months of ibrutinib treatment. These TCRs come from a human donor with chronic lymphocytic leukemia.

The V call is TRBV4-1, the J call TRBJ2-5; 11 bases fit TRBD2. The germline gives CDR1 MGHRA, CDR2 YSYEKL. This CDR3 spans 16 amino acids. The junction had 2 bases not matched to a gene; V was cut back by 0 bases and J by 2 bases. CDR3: CASSQEPSGGQETQYF. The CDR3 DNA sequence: TGCGCCAGCAGCCAAGAGCCTAGCGGGGGGCAAGAGACCCAGTACTTC.

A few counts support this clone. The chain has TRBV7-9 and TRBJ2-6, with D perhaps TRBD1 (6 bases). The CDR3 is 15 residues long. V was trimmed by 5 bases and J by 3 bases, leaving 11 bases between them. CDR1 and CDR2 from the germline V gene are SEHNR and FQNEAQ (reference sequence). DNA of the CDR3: TGTGCCAGCAGCACAACAGGGAATGGGGCCAACGTCCTGACTTTC. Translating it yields CASSTTGNGANVLTF.

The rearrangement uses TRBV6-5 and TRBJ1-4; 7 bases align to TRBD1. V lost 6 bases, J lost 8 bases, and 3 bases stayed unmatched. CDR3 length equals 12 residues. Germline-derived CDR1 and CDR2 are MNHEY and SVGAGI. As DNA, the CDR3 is TGTGCCAGCAGGGGGGACAGAGAAAAACTGTTTTTT. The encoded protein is CASRGDREKLFF.

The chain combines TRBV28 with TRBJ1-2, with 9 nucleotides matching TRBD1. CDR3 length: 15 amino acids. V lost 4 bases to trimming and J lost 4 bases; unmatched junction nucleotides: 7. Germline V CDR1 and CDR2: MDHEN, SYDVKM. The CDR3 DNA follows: TGTGCCAGCAGTTCGGGGACAGGGACTTTCTATGGCTACACCTTC. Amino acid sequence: CASSSGTGTFYGYTF.

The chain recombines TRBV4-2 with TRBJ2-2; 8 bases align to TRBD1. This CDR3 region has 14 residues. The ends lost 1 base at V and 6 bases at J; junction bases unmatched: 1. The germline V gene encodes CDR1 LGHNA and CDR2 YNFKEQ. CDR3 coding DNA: TGTGCCAGCAGCCAAGCGGACAGGGCCGGGGAGCTGTTTTTT. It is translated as CASSQADRAGELFF.

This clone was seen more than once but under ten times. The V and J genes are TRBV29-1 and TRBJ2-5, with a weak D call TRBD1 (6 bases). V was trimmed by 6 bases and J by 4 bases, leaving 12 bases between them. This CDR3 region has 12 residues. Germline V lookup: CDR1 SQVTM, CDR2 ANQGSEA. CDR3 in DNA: TGCAGCGTAGAGGGACACCGAGAGACCCAGTACTTC. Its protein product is CSVEGHRETQYF.

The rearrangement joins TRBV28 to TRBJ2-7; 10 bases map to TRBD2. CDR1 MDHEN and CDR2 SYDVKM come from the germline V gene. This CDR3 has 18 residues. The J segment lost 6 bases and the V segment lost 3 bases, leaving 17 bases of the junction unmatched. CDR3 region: CASSLSSGSSSYLSEQYF. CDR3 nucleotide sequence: TGTGCCAGCAGTTTGTCTAGCGGGAGTTCCTCCTACCTGTCCGAGCAGTACTTC.

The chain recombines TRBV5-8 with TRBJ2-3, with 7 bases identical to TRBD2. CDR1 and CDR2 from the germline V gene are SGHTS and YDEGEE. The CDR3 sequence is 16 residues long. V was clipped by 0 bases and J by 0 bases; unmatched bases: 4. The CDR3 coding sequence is TGTGCCAGCAGCTTGGAGGGACTACCTAGCACAGATACGCAGTATTTT. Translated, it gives CASSLEGLPSTDTQYF. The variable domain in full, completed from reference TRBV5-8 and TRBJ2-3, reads EAGVTQSPTHLIKTRGQQATLRCSPISGHTSVYWYQQALGLGLQFLLWYDEGEERNRGNFPPRFSGRQFPNYSSELNVNALELEDSALYLCASSLEGLPSTDTQYFGPGTRLTVL.

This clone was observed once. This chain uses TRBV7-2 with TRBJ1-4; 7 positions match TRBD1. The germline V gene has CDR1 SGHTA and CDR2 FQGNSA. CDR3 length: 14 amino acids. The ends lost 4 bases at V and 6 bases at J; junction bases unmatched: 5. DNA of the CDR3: TGTGCCAGCAGCTCCGGGACAGCGTATGAAAAACTGTTTTTT. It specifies CASSSGTAYEKLFF. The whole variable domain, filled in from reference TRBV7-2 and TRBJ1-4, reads GAGVSQSPSNKVTEKGKDVELRCDPISGHTALYWYRQSLGQGLEFLIYFQGNSAPDKSGLPSDRFSAERTGGSVSTLTIQRTQQEDSAVYLCASSSGTAYEKLFFGSGTQLSVL.

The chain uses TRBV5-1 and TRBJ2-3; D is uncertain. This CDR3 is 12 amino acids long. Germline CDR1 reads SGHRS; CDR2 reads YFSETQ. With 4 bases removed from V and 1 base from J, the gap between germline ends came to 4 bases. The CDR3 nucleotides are TGCGCCAGCAGCCCTCGCACAGATACGCAGTATTTT. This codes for CASSPRTDTQYF.

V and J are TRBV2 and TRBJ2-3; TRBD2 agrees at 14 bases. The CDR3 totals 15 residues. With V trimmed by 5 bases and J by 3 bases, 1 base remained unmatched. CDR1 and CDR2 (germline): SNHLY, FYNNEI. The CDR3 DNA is TGTGCCAGCAGTTGGACTAGCGGGAGGACAGATACGCAGTATTTT. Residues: CASSWTSGRTDTQYF.

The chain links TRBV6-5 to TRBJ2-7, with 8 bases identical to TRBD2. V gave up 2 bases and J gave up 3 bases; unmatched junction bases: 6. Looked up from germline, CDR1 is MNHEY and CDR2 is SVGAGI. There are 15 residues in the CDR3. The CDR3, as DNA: TGTGCCAGCAGTTACGCGGGAGGACGGAACTACGAGCAGTACTTC. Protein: CASSYAGGRNYEQYF.

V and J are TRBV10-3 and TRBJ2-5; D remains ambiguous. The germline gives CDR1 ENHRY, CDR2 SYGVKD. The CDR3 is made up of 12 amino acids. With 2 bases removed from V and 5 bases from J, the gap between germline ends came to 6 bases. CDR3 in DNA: TGTGCCATCAGTGAGGCAGGCGAGACCCAGTACTTC. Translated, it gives CAISEAGETQYF.

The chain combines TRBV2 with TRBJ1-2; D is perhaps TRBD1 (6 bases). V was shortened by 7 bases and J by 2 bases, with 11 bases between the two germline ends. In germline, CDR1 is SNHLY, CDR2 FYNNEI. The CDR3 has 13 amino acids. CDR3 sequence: CASTWTVNYGYTF. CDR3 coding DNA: TGTGCCAGCACGTGGACAGTAAACTATGGCTACACCTTC.